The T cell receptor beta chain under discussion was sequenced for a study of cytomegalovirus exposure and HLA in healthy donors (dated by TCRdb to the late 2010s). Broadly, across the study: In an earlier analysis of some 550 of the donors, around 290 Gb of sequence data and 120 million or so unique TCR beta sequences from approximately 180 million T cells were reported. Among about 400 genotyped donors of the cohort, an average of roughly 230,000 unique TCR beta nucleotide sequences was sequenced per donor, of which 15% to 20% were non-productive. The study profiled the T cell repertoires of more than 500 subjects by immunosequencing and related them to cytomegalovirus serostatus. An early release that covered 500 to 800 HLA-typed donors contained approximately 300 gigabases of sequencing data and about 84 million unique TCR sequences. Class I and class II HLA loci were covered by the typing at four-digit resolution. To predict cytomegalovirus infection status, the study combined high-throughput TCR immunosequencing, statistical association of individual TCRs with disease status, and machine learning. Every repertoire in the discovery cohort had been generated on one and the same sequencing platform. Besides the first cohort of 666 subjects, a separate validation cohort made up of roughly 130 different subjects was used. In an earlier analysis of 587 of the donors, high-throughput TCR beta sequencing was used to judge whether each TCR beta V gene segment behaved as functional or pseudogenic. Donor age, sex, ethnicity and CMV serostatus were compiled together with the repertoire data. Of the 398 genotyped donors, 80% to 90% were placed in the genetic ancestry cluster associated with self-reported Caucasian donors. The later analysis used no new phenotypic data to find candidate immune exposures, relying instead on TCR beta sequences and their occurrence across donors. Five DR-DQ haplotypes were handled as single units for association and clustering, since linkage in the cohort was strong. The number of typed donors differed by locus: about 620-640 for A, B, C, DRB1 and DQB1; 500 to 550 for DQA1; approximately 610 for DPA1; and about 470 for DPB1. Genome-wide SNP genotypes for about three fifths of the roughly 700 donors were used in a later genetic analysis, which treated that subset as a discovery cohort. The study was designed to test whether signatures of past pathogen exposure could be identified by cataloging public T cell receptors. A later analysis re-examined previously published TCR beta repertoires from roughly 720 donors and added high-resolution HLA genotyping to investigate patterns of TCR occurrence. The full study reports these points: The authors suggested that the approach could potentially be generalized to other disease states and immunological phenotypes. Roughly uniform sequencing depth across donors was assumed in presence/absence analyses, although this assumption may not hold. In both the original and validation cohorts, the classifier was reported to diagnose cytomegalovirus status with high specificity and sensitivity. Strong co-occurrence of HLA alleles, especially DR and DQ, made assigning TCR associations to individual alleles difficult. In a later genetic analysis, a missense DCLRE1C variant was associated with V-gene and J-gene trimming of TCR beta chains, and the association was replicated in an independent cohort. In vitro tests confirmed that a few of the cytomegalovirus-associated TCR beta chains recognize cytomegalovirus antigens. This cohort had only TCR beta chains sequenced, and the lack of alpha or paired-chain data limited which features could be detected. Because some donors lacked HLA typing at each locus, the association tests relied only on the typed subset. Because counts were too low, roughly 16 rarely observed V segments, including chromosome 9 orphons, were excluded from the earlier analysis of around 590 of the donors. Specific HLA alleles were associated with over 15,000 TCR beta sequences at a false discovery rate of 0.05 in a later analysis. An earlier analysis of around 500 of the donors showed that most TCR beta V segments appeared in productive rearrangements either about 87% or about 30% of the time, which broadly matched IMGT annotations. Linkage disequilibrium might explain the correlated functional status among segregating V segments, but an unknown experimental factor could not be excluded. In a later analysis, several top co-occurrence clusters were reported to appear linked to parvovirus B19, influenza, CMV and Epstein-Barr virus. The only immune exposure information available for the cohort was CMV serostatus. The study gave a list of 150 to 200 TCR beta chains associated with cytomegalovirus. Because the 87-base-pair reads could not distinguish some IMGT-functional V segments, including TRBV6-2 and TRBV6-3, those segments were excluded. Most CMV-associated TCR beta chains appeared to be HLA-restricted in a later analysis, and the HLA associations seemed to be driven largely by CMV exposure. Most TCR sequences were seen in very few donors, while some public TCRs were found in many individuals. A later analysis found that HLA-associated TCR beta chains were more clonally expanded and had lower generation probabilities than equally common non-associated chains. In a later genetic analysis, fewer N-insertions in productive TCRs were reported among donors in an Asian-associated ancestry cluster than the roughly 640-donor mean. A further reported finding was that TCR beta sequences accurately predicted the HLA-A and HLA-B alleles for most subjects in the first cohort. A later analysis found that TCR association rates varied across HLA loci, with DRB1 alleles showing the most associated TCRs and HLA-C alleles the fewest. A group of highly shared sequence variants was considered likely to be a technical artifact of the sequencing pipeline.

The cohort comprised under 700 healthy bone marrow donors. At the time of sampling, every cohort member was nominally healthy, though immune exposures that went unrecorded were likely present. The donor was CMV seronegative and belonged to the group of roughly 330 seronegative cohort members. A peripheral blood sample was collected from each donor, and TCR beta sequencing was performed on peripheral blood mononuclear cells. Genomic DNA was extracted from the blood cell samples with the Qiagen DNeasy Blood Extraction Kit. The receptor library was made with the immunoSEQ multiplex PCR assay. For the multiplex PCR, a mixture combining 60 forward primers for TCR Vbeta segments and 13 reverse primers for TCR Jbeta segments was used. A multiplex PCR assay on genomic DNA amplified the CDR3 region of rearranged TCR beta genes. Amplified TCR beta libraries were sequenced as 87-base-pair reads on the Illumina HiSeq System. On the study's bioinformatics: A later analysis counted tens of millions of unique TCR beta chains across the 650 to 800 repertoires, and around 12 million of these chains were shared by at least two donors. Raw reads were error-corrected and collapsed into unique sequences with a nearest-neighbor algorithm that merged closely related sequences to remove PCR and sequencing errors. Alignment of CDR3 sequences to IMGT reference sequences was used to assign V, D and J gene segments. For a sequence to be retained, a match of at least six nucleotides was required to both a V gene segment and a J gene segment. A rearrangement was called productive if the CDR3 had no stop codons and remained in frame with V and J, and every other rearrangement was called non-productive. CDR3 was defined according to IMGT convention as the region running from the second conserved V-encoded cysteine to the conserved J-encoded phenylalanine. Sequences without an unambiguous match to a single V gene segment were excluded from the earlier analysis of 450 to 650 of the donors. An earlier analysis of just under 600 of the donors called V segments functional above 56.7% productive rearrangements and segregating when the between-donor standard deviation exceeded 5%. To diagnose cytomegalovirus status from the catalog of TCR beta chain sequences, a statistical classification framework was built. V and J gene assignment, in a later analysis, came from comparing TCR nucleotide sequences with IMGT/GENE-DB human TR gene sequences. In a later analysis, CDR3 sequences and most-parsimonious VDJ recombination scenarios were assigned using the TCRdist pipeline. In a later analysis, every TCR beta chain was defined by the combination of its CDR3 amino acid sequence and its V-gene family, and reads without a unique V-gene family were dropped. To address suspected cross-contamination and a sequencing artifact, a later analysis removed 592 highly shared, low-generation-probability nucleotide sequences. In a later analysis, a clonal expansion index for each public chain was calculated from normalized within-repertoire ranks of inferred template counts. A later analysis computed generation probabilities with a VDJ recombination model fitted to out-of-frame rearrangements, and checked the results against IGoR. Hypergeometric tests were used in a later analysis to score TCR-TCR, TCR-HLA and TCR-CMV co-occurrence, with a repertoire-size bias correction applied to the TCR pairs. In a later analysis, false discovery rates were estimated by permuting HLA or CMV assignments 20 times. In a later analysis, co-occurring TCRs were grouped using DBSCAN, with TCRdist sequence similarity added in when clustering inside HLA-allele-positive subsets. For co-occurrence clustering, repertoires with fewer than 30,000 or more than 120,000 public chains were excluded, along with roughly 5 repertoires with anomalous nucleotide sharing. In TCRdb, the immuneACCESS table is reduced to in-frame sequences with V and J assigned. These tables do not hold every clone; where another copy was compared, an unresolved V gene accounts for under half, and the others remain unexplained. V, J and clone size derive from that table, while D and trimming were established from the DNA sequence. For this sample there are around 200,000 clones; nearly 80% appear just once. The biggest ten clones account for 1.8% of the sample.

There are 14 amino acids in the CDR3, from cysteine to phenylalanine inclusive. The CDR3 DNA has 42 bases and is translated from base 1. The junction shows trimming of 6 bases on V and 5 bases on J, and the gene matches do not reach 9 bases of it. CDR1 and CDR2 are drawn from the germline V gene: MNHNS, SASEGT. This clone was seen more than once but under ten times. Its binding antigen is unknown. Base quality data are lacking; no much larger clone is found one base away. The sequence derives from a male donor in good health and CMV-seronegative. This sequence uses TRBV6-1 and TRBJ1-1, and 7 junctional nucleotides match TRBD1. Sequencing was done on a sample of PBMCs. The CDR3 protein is CASSPRGLGTEAFF. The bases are TGTGCCAGCAGCCCGAGGGGGCTGGGGACTGAAGCTTTCTTT.